What follows are 24 T cell receptor beta chains derived from one specimen sequenced in a study of blood T cell repertoires in COVID-19. This table comes from immunoSEQ multiplex PCR, and its TCRdb copy is limited to in-frame clones, with some not included. The profile shows about 81,000 clones, almost 85% of them singletons. Sequenced: peripheral blood. Receptors originate from a man in his sixties with acute or convalescent COVID-19.

This rearrangement joins TRBV5-8 to TRBJ2-5; 9 bases fit TRBD1. Germline assignment: CDR1 SGHTS and CDR2 YDEGEE. The CDR3 loop spans 13 amino acids. Unmatched junction bases numbered 2, after V lost 4 bases and J lost 4 bases. The CDR3 DNA sequence: TGTGCCAGCAGCGTGGACAGGGGAGAGACCCAGTACTTC. It translates to CASSVDRGETQYF.

This chain joins TRBV7-2 and TRBJ2-3; TRBD2 aligns across 11 bases. The CDR3 has 18 residues. The germline V gene encodes CDR1 SGHTA and CDR2 FQGNSA. The V segment lost 3 bases and the J segment 2 bases; nucleotides outside the gene matches: 10. In nucleotides, the CDR3 is TGTGCCAGCAGCTTCCGTCTGGGTAGCGGGGGGGCCACAGATACGCAGTATTTT. This sequence encodes CASSFRLGSGGATDTQYF. Combining the CDR3 with reference TRBV7-2 and TRBJ2-3 gives the whole variable domain GAGVSQSPSNKVTEKGKDVELRCDPISGHTALYWYRQSLGQGLEFLIYFQGNSAPDKSGLPSDRFSAERTGGSVSTLTIQRTQQEDSAVYLCASSFRLGSGGATDTQYFGPGTRLTVL.

V gene TRBV5-4 combines with J gene TRBJ2-5; D perhaps matches TRBD2 (6 bases). The CDR3 has 16 amino acids. V was trimmed by 0 bases and J by 2 bases, leaving 14 bases between them. CDR1 SGHNT and CDR2 YYREEE come from the germline V gene (reference sequence). CDR3 in DNA: TGTGCCAGCAGCTTGGCCCTCCTTGGAGGGCAAGAGACCCAGTACTTC. As protein: CASSLALLGGQETQYF.

As for this clone: At one boundary the junction diverges from the germline segment, which might be a read error. V usage is TRBV7-7 and J usage is TRBJ2-3; maybe TRBD2 (5 bases). CDR1 and CDR2 from the germline V gene are SSHAT and FNYEAQ (reference sequence). This CDR3 contains 13 residues. This chain's CDR3 is CASSLGVQDTQYF. CDR3 bases: TGTGCTAGCAGCTTGGGAGTTCAGGATACGCAGTATTTT.

This chain uses TRBV11-2 with TRBJ1-4, with 7 nucleotides matching TRBD1. J lost 6 bases, V lost 3 bases, and 4 bases had no gene match. Looked up from germline, CDR1 is SGHAT and CDR2 is FQNNGV. The CDR3 has 14 residues. The CDR3 loop is CASSLTGIDEKLFF. The CDR3 DNA is TGTGCCAGCAGCTTGACAGGGATAGATGAAAAACTGTTTTTT.

The chain has TRBV7-2 and TRBJ2-1; D gene ambiguous. Trimming stripped 4 bases from V and 10 bases from J, with 11 bases between. The CDR3 is made up of 12 amino acids. Germline V lookup: CDR1 SGHTA, CDR2 FQGNSA. CDR3 residues: CASSSGLMEQFF. CDR3 DNA: TGTGCCAGCAGCTCAGGCCTTATGGAGCAGTTCTTC.

This chain links TRBV5-1 with TRBJ2-2; D might be TRBD2 (6 bases). The germline V gene encodes CDR1 SGHRS and CDR2 YFSETQ. This CDR3 is 16 amino acids long. The V end lost 2 bases, the J end lost 2 bases, and 13 bases lay between the germline ends. The CDR3: CASSFAGRSNTGELFF. The CDR3, as DNA: TGCGCCAGCAGCTTCGCGGGACGTTCTAACACCGGGGAGCTGTTTTTT.

This rearrangement joins TRBV3-1 (or the pseudogene TRBV3-2) to TRBJ2-7, with D possibly being TRBD2 (5 bases). CDR1 and CDR2 (germline): LGHDT, YNNKEL (reference sequence). V lost 1 base, J lost 5 bases, and 12 bases lay in between. The length of the CDR3 is 14 residues. CDR3 DNA sequence: TGTGCCAGCAGCCAAGGACTAATGGTCCACGAGCAGTACTTC. Translation: CASSQGLMVHEQYF.

The J gene is TRBJ1-6, the V gene TRBV10-3; D gene uncertain. This CDR3 has 18 residues. Germline assignment: CDR1 ENHRY and CDR2 SYGVKD. V dropped 0 bases and J dropped 0 bases, with 12 bases sitting between them. CDR3 bases: TGTGCCATCAGTGAGTCGGGCAGCACAAGCTCCTATAATTCACCCCTCCACTTT. Protein: CAISESGSTSSYNSPLHF.

The rearrangement joins TRBV5-6 to TRBJ2-3; TRBD1 aligns across 9 bases. The CDR3 spans 16 residues. V dropped 6 bases and J dropped 1; count of bases not matched to a gene: 9. Germline CDR1 is SGHDT and CDR2 is YYEEEE. The CDR3 is CASTDSGQGRTDTQYF. The CDR3 DNA reads TGTGCCAGCACCGACTCGGGACAGGGCCGCACAGATACGCAGTATTTT.

The CDR3 DNA reads as TGTGCCAGCAGCTTAGGGGGACAGAACACCGGGGAGCTGTTTTTT. Protein product: CASSLGGQNTGELFF. The chain couples TRBV7-2 to TRBJ2-2; a weak D match, TRBD1 (6 bases). V lost 1 base, J lost 1 base, and 7 bases lay in between. CDR3 length: 15 amino acids. CDR1 and CDR2 (germline): SGHTA, FQGNSA.

The chain combines TRBV24-1 with TRBJ2-4; D is unclear. Trimming took off 3 bases at V and 7 bases at J, with 9 bases between the two ends. CDR1 KGHDR and CDR2 SFDVKD come from the germline V gene. This CDR3 is 13 amino acids long. The DNA of the CDR3 is TGTGCCACCAGTGATGAACAAAAGAACATTCAGTACTTC. It translates to CATSDEQKNIQYF.

The CDR3 DNA reads TGTGCCAGCAGCGTCAGGGGGAGCAATCAGCCCCAGCATTTT. Protein sequence: CASSVRGSNQPQHF. The V call is TRBV7-9, the J call TRBJ1-5; 7 nucleotides align to TRBD1. Germline loops: CDR1 SEHNR, CDR2 FQNEAQ (reference sequence). The CDR3 loop spans 14 amino acids. J lost 1 base, V lost 5 bases, and 2 bases had no gene match.

This clone was seen only once. The chain joins TRBV7-9 to TRBJ2-5; 11 nucleotides align to TRBD2. With V trimmed by 5 bases and J by 4 bases, 3 bases remained unmatched. Germline values: CDR1 SEHNR, CDR2 FQNEAQ (reference sequence). The CDR3 loop spans 14 amino acids. The CDR3 DNA follows: TGTGCCAGCAGCAACCTAGCGGGAGGAGAGACCCAGTACTTC. Translation: CASSNLAGGETQYF.

The V and J genes are TRBV7-9 and TRBJ2-1, with TRBD1 identical over 10 bases. Germline V gene sequence: CDR1 SEHNR, CDR2 FQNEAQ (reference sequence). J was trimmed by 9 bases and V by 3 bases; bases with no gene match: 11. The CDR3 consists of 16 residues. This CDR3 reads CASSFLRDRGSTEQFF. In DNA form, the CDR3 reads TGTGCCAGCAGCTTTCTGCGGGACAGGGGCTCCACTGAGCAGTTCTTC.

The J gene is TRBJ1-6, the V gene TRBV30; D is ambiguous. V was pared by 5 bases and J by 11 bases, with 16 bases between. The CDR3 has 13 amino acids. Germline V gives CDR1 GTSNPN, CDR2 SVGIG (reference sequence). CDR3 in DNA: TGTGCCTGGGCCTGGGGAGTCCCGGCACCCCTCCACTTT. Protein product: CAWAWGVPAPLHF. The complete variable domain, with remaining parts taken from reference TRBV30 and TRBJ1-6, reads SQTIHQWPATLVQPVGSPLSLECTVEGTSNPNLYWYRQAAGRGLQLLFYSVGIGQISSEVPQNLSASRPQDRQFILSSKKLLLSDSGFYLCAWAWGVPAPLHFGNGTRLTVT.

The CDR3 protein is CASSFGGSLPDTQYF. CDR3 bases: TGTGCCAGCAGCTTCGGGGGGTCCCTCCCAGATACGCAGTATTTT. The chain employs TRBV7-2 and TRBJ2-3; 7 nucleotides line up with TRBD2. After removal of 3 bases from V and 4 bases from J, the junction contained 7 bases not matched to a gene. Looked up from germline, CDR1 is SGHTA and CDR2 is FQGNSA. The CDR3 has 15 residues.

The chain uses TRBV7-2 and TRBJ2-7; possible D gene TRBD2, 5 bases. Germline V gene data show CDR1 as SGHTA and CDR2 as FQGNSA. The CDR3 has 14 amino acids. The germline V and J ends were trimmed by 3 bases and 4 bases, with 13 bases remaining between them. CDR3 loop: CASSLEVRSYEQYF. Here the CDR3 DNA reads TGTGCCAGCAGCTTGGAGGTTCGCTCATACGAGCAGTACTTC. The full variable domain, completed using reference TRBV7-2 and TRBJ2-7, is GAGVSQSPSNKVTEKGKDVELRCDPISGHTALYWYRQSLGQGLEFLIYFQGNSAPDKSGLPSDRFSAERTGGSVSTLTIQRTQQEDSAVYLCASSLEVRSYEQYFGPGTRLTVT.

The rearrangement uses TRBV21-1 and TRBJ1-6; no DNA check was done on the table's D call, TRBD1. TRBV21-1 is described as a pseudogene. The CDR3 sequence is 17 residues long. CDR3 coding DNA: TGTGCCAGCAGCAGGCCTGGACAGAGCTCATATAATTCACCCCTCCACTTT. The encoded protein is CASSRPGQSSYNSPLHF.

The genes are TRBV24-1 and TRBJ2-1, with 11 bases aligning to TRBD1. V was clipped by 6 bases and J by 4 bases; unmatched bases: 22. Germline V CDR1 and CDR2: KGHDR, SFDVKD. This CDR3 has 21 amino acids. DNA for the CDR3: TGTGCCACCAGTACGTCACGGGGACAGGGGGACTTTTATGTACGGTACAATGAGCAGTTCTTC. Protein product: CATSTSRGQGDFYVRYNEQFF.

Here the CDR3 DNA reads TGTGCCAGCAGCCCGGACAGACGGGCGAACACCGGGGAGCTGTTTTTT. Translating it yields CASSPDRRANTGELFF. The J gene is TRBJ2-2, the V gene TRBV7-9; D might be TRBD1 (6 bases). Germline V gene sequence: CDR1 SEHNR, CDR2 FQNEAQ (reference sequence). The CDR3 totals 16 residues. V was clipped by 5 bases and J by 0 bases, with 13 bases between them.

This chain uses TRBV7-2 with TRBJ1-5; no definite D call. This CDR3 contains 15 residues. V was shortened by 1 base and J by 9 bases, with 16 bases between the two germline ends. The germline V gene has CDR1 SGHTA and CDR2 FQGNSA. CDR3 sequence: CASSLVAQPESPQHF. CDR3 coding DNA: TGTGCCAGCAGCTTAGTGGCCCAACCTGAATCGCCCCAGCATTTT.

This chain links TRBV6-5 with TRBJ2-1; possibly TRBD1 for D (6 bases). The CDR3 sequence is 13 residues long. Per germline, CDR1 MNHEY and CDR2 SVGAGI. With 7 bases removed from V and 7 bases from J, the gap between germline ends came to 14 bases. The chain's CDR3 is CASTSTGSNEQFF. For the CDR3, the DNA is TGTGCCAGCACCTCTACAGGGTCGAATGAGCAGTTCTTC.

This rearrangement joins TRBV18 to TRBJ2-2, with D possibly matching TRBD2 (6 bases). Trimming removed 5 bases from V and 7 bases from J, with 17 bases in between. The CDR3 runs to 15 residues. Germline V gene data show CDR1 as KGHSH and CDR2 as LQKENI. CDR3 sequence: CASSRAERAIGELFF. The CDR3 DNA reads as TGTGCCAGCTCAAGGGCCGAGCGGGCCATCGGGGAGCTGTTTTTT.